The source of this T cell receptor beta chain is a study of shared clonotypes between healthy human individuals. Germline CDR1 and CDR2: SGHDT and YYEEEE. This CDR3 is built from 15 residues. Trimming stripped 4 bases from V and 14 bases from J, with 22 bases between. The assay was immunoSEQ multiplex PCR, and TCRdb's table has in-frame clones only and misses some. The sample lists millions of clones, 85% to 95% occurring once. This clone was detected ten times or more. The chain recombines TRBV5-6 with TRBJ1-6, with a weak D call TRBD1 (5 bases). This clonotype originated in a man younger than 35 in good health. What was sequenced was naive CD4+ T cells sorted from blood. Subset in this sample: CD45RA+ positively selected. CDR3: CASSQESWGIGALHF. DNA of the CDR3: TGTGCCAGCAGCCAGGAATCCTGGGGGATAGGGGCCCTCCACTTT.